Described below is a single T cell receptor beta chain sequence and its context. The V gene lost 0 bases and the J gene lost 3 bases, with 6 bases spanning the gap. The CDR3 is 14 amino acids. CDR1 is SNHLY, CDR2 FYNNEI, per germline. Using immunoSEQ multiplex PCR, the repertoire was profiled, and TCRdb retains in-frame clones only, with some absent. The data show 9,500 to 13,000 clones, 80% to 95% seen once. This sample was taken from a study of graft-versus-host responses after intestinal transplantation. The clonotype was recovered from a human patient who received an intestinal transplant, so some T cells may come from the graft donor. The chain joins TRBV2 to TRBJ1-5, with D hard to call. The specimen comprised PBMCs, sampled approximately 40 days after intestinal transplantation. This CDR3 is CASSEALLNQPQHF. The CDR3 DNA follows: TGTGCCAGCAGTGAAGCGCTTCTCAATCAGCCCCAGCATTTT.